The rows below give T cell receptor beta chains drawn from one sample of a study of human T cells and chemical hapten exposure. One entry per CDR3 protein, called by TCRdb with MiXCR from the RACE reads. The table has 45,000 or so distinct CDR3 sequences, around 4.5% seen once. The sequencing input was whole blood. The receptors originated from a human donor in good health. Some clones in this sample may be carry-over from other donors' samples. Each CDR3 is given without its conserved first and last residue. The D gene is left open where the match is weak.

d_call	v_call	j_call	cdr3_aa
.	TRBV5-4	TRBJ1-4	ASSLWQVREKLF
.	TRBV28	TRBJ2-7	ASRASPSEQY
.	TRBV5-1	TRBJ2-4	ASSNTGPGRWINIQY
.	TRBV5-1	TRBJ1-4	ASSPVPGPNEKLF
TRBD1	TRBV7-8	TRBJ1-5	ASSKTAWDSPNQPQH
.	TRBV19	TRBJ2-7	ASSTHAGNPYEQY
.	TRBV10-3	TRBJ2-3	AISESRNSRVVDTQY
.	TRBV24-1	TRBJ2-3	ATSAPPADTQY
.	TRBV25-1	TRBJ2-7	ASSEGGLAEQY
.	TRBV3-1	TRBJ1-1	ASSPLGQPGGEAF
TRBD2	TRBV12-3/TRBV12-4	TRBJ2-1	ASSPSGTTYNEQF
.	TRBV5-1	TRBJ2-2	ASSRAVGTPGELF
.	TRBV4-1	TRBJ2-6	ASSQSDGANVLT
.	TRBV9	TRBJ2-2	ASRDTPRTGELF
TRBD1	TRBV20-1	TRBJ2-3	SASRDRGTDTQY
TRBD1	TRBV6-5	TRBJ1-2	ASRALMGQGAVDGYT
.	TRBV20-1	TRBJ2-3	SASDPRDHYVRTDTQY
TRBD2	TRBV28	TRBJ2-1	ASRPGGPHEQF
.	TRBV28	TRBJ1-6	ASSLGSDNSPLH
.	TRBV14	TRBJ2-1	ASSYRELDDEQF
.	TRBV29-1	TRBJ1-1	SASSDRLEAF
.	TRBV5-1	TRBJ1-1	ASSSGTKNTEAF
.	TRBV28	TRBJ1-5	ASSLWTGHGSNQPQH
.	TRBV12-3/TRBV12-4	TRBJ2-7	ASSPGTAGYEQY
.	TRBV27	TRBJ2-1	ASSLSVGSGYNEQF
.	TRBV29-1	TRBJ1-2	SAESNYGYT
.	TRBV4-2	TRBJ2-5	ASSQDGAGRETQY
.	TRBV20-1	TRBJ2-7	SARDHKAGQY
TRBD1	TRBV6-5	TRBJ2-3	ASSYGTGTDTQY